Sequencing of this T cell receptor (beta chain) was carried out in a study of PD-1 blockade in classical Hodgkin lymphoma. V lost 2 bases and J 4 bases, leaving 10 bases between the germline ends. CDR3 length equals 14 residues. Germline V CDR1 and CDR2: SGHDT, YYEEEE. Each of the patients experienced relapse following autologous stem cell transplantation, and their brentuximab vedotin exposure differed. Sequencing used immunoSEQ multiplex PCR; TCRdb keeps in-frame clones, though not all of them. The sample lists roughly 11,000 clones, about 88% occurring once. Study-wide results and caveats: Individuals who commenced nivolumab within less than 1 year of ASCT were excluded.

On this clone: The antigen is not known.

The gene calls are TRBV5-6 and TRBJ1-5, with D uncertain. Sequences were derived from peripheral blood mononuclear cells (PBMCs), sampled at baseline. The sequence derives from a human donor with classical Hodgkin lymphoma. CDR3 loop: CASSLRSGNQPQHF. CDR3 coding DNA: TGTGCCAGCAGCTTACGATCGGGAAATCAGCCCCAGCATTTT.